A selection of T cell receptor beta chains follows, all from one sample in a study of control samples from healthy donors and cancer patients. Using immunoSEQ multiplex PCR, the repertoire was profiled, and TCRdb retains in-frame clones only, with some absent. The table lists around 110,000 clones, roughly 92% of them singletons. The sequencing input was blood. Receptors originate from a young man in good health. CDR3s include the opening cysteine and the closing phenylalanine or tryptophan. Fields, in order: D gene, clone size, J gene, V gene, CDR3 protein, CDR3 DNA. A D gene is named only where the DNA matches it firmly. The listing skips clone size in some rows; elsewhere it reads once, few, many or a size class.

D: .; size: .; J: TRBJ1-4; V: TRBV5-6; CDR3: CASSLGGRANEKLFF; DNA: TGTGCCAGCAGCTTGGGCGGTCGGGCTAATGAAAAACTGTTTTTT
D: TRBD2; size: .; J: TRBJ2-3; V: TRBV12-5; CDR3: CASGLVPPAGRADTQYF; DNA: TGTGCTAGTGGTTTGGTACCCCCTGCGGGGAGGGCAGATACGCAGTATTTT
D: TRBD1; size: .; J: TRBJ1-2; V: TRBV28; CDR3: CASSPTTGRWIGYTF; DNA: TGTGCCAGCAGTCCAACGACAGGGAGGTGGATAGGCTACACCTTC
D: .; size: .; J: TRBJ1-2; V: TRBV29-1; CDR3: CSVDDSYYGYTF; DNA: TGCAGCGTTGATGACAGCTACTATGGCTACACCTTC
D: TRBD1; size: .; J: TRBJ2-7; V: TRBV27; CDR3: CASSLVRGPYEQYF; DNA: TGTGCCAGCAGTTTAGTGAGGGGGCCCTACGAGCAGTACTTC
D: .; size: once; J: TRBJ2-1; V: TRBV30; CDR3: CACEPGNEQFF; DNA: TGTGCCTGTGAGCCGGGGAATGAGCAGTTCTTC
D: .; size: .; J: TRBJ2-3; V: TRBV11-3; CDR3: CASSTGTTDTQYF; DNA: TGTGCCAGCAGCACCGGGACTACAGATACGCAGTATTTT
D: .; size: .; J: TRBJ1-2; V: TRBV30; CDR3: CAWSGTPTNYGYTF; DNA: TGTGCCTGGAGCGGGACACCGACTAACTATGGCTACACCTTC
D: .; size: .; J: TRBJ2-3; V: TRBV7-8; CDR3: CASSSGRIDTQYF; DNA: TGTGCCAGCAGCTCTGGACGGATAGATACGCAGTATTTT
D: TRBD1; size: .; J: TRBJ2-6; V: TRBV10-3; CDR3: CAISEAGGQSNSGANVLTF; DNA: TGTGCCATCAGTGAGGCAGGGGGACAATCGAACTCTGGGGCCAACGTCCTGACTTTC
D: .; size: .; J: TRBJ1-2; V: TRBV9; CDR3: CASSSRDGYTF; DNA: TGTGCCAGCAGCTCCAGGGATGGCTACACCTTC